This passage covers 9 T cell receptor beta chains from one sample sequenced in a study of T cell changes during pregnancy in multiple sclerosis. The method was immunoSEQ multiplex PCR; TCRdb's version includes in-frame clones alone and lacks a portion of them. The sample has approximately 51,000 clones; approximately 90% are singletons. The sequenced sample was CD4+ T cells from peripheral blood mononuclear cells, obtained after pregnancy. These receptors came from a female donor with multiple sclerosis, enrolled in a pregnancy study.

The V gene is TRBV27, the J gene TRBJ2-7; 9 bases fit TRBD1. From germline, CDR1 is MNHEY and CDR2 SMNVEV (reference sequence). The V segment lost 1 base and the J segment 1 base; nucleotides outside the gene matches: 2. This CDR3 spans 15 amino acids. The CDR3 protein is CASSLLGTGSYEQYF. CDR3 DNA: TGTGCCAGCAGTTTATTGGGGACAGGGTCCTACGAGCAGTACTTC.

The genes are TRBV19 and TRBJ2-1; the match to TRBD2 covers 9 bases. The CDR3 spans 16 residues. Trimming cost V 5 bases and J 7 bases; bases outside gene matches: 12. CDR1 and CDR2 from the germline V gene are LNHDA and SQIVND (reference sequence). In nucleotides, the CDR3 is TGTGCCAGTAGTGCCCCACATGGGACTAGCCAGAATGAGCAGTTCTTC. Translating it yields CASSAPHGTSQNEQFF. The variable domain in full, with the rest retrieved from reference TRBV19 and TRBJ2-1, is DGGITQSPKYLFRKEGQNVTLSCEQNLNHDAMYWYRQDPGQGLRLIYYSQIVNDFQKGDIAEGYSVSREKKESFPLTVTSAQKNPTAFYLCASSAPHGTSQNEQFFGPGTRLTVL.

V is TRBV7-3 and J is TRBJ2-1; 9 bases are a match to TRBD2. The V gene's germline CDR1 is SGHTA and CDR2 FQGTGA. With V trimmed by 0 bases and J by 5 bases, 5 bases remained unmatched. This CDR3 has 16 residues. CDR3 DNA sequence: TGTGCCAGCAGCTTAACTATCCTAGCGGGGCACAATGAGCAGTTCTTC. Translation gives CASSLTILAGHNEQFF.

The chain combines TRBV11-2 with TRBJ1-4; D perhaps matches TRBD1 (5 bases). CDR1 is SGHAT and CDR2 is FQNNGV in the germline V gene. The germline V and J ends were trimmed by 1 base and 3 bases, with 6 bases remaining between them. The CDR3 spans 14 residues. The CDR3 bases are TGTGCCAGCAGCTTAGGACAGTCTAATGAAAAACTGTTTTTT. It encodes CASSLGQSNEKLFF.

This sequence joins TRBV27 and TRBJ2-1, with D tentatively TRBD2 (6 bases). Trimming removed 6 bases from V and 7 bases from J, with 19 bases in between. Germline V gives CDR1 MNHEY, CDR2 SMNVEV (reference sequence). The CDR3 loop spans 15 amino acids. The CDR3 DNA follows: TGTGCCAGCAGGAGGGGCGGGACGGCCGGGAATGAGCAGTTCTTC. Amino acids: CASRRGGTAGNEQFF.

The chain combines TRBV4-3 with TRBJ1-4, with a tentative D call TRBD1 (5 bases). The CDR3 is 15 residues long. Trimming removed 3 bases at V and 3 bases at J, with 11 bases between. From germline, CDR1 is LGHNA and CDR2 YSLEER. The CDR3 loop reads CASSQGLGANEKLFF. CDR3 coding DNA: TGCGCCAGCAGCCAGGGACTGGGGGCTAATGAAAAACTGTTTTTT.

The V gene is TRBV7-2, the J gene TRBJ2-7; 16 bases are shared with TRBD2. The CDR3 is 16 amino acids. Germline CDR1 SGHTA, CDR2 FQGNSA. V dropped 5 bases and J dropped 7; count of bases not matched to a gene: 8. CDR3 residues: CASSAGLAGGRLEQYF. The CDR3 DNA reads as TGTGCCAGCAGCGCGGGACTAGCGGGAGGGCGTCTGGAGCAGTACTTC.

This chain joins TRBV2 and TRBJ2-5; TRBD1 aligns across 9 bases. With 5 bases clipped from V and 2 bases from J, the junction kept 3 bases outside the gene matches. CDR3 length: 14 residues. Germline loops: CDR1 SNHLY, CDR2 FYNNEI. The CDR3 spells CASSMDRGQETQYF. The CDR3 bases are TGTGCCAGCAGTATGGACAGGGGACAAGAGACCCAGTACTTC.

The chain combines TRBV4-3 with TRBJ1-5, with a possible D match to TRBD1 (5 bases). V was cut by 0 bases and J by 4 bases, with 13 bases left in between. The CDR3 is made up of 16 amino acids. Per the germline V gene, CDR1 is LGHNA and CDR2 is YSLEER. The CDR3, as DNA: TGCGCCAGCAGCCAAGACAGGGAAATTAGGAATCAGCCCCAGCATTTT. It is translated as CASSQDREIRNQPQHF.